The present T cell receptor (beta chain) was sequenced within a study of blood T cell repertoires in COVID-19. Looking at the study overall: The United States, Italy and Spain provided the acute and convalescent COVID-19 samples. PBMCs, B-cell-depleted T cells, or T cells provided the cDNA or gDNA that made up the material.

Trimming cost V 2 bases and J 7 bases, with 6 bases left between them. This CDR3 spans 11 amino acids. CDR1 is SGHDT and CDR2 is YYEEEE in the germline V gene. As handled by the study authors: Nucleated cell counts were estimated from reference gene primer amplification. TCRdb keeps only in-frame clones here, not all; method: immunoSEQ multiplex PCR. Clone size and V and J calls were adopted from that table, with D and trimming inferred from the DNA. The table lists roughly 180,000 clones, about 85% of them singletons. The sequenced sample was peripheral blood. This clonotype originated in a man aged 60 to 75 who had recovered from COVID-19. This sequence joins TRBV5-6 and TRBJ1-2; no reliable D call. This CDR3 reads CASSFGVGYTF. The CDR3 nucleotides read TGTGCCAGCAGCTTCGGGGTTGGCTACACCTTC.